Presented here are 6 T cell receptor beta chains from one specimen sequenced in a study of cytomegalovirus exposure and HLA in healthy donors. This table comes from immunoSEQ multiplex PCR, and its TCRdb copy is limited to in-frame clones, with some not included. Of more than 300,000 clones listed, 75% to 90% are singletons. Sample: PBMCs. The receptor set was obtained from a woman aged 18-29 years in good health and CMV-seronegative.

The rearrangement links TRBV27 to TRBJ2-2, with D perhaps matching TRBD1 (5 bases). Germline-derived CDR1 and CDR2 are MNHEY and SMNVEV (reference sequence). With 4 bases removed from V and 2 bases from J, the gap between germline ends came to 14 bases. The CDR3 is 16 residues long. CDR3 in amino acids: CASSYSRTLNTGELFF. The CDR3 DNA reads as TGTGCCAGCAGTTACTCGCGGACACTTAACACCGGGGAGCTGTTTTTT.

The chain is built from TRBV30 and TRBJ1-5; D possibly corresponds to TRBD1 (5 bases). This CDR3 region has 15 residues. Trimming left V 5 bases short and J 7 bases short, with 21 bases between. Germline V gene data show CDR1 as GTSNPN and CDR2 as SVGIG (reference sequence). The CDR3 sequence is CAWLGHGDSGQPQHF. CDR3 sequence (DNA): TGTGCCTGGTTGGGGCATGGGGACTCAGGGCAGCCCCAGCATTTT.

The chain links TRBV29-1 to TRBJ1-4; TRBD1 is a possible D gene (5 bases). CDR3 length: 13 residues. Germline CDR1 SQVTM, CDR2 ANQGSEA. Trimming stripped 6 bases from V and 8 bases from J, with 16 bases between. CDR3 loop: CSVAEAGREKLFF. The CDR3, as DNA: TGCAGCGTGGCGGAGGCAGGGAGGGAAAAACTGTTTTTT.

This clone showed up just a few times. V is TRBV27 and J is TRBJ1-2; unclear D gene. The V end lost 2 bases, the J end lost 7 bases, and 11 bases lay between the germline ends. The CDR3 is 13 residues long. In germline, CDR1 is MNHEY, CDR2 SMNVEV (reference sequence). This chain's CDR3 is CASSLGMGGGYTF. CDR3 coding DNA: TGTGCCAGCAGTTTAGGGATGGGAGGTGGCTACACCTTC.

CDR3 sequence reads: CASHRGYNEQFF. CDR3 in DNA: TGTGCCAGCCACAGGGGTTACAATGAGCAGTTCTTC. This chain links TRBV5-6 with TRBJ2-1, with 7 positions matching TRBD1. Looked up from germline, CDR1 is SGHDT and CDR2 is YYEEEE. The CDR3 is 12 residues long. V gave up 7 bases and J gave up 4 bases; unmatched junction bases: 2.

The chain carries TRBV19 and TRBJ1-5, with 9 bases matching TRBD1. Germline CDR1 reads LNHDA; CDR2 reads SQIVND (reference sequence). This CDR3 has 15 amino acids. V lost 0 bases, J lost 7 bases, and 4 bases stayed unmatched. In DNA form, the CDR3 reads TGTGCCAGTAGTATAGACGGACAGGGGTGGCAGCCCCAGCATTTT. Translating gives CASSIDGQGWQPQHF.